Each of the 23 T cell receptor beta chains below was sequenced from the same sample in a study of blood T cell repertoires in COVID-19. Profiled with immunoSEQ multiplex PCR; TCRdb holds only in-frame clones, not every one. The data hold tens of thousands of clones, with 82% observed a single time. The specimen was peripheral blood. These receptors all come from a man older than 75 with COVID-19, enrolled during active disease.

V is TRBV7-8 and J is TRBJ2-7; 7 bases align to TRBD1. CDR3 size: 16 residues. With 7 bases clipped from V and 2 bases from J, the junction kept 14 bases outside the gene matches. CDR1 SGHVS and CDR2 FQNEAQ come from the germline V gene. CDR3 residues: CASIRPLKGGAYEQYF. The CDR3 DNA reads TGTGCCAGCATCCGACCCCTCAAAGGGGGCGCCTACGAGCAGTACTTC.

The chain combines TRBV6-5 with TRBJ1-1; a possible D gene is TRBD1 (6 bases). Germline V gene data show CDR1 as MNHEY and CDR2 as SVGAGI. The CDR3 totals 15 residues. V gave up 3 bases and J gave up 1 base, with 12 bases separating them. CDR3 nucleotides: TGTGCCAGCAGTTATCCGGGACAAGGGAACACTGAAGCTTTCTTT. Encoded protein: CASSYPGQGNTEAFF.

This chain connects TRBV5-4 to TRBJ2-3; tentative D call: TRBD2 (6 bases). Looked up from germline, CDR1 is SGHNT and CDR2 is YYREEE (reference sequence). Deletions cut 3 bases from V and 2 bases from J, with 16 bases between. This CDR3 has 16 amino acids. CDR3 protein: CASSSMWGRFTDTQYF. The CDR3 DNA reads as TGTGCCAGCAGCTCCATGTGGGGGAGGTTCACAGATACGCAGTATTTT.

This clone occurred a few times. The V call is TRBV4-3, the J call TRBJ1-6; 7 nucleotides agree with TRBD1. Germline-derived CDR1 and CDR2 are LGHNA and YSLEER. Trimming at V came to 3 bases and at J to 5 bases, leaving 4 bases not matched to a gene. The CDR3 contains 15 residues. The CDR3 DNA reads TGCGCCAGCAGCCAGGACGACAGGGATAATTCACCCCTCCACTTT. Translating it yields CASSQDDRDNSPLHF.

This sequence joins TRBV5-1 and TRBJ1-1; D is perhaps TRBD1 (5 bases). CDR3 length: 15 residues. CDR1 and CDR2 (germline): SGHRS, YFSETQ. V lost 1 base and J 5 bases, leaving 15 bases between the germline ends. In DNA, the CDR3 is TGCGCCAGCAGCTTGAATGGACACGCCGGGACTGAAGCTTTCTTT. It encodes CASSLNGHAGTEAFF.

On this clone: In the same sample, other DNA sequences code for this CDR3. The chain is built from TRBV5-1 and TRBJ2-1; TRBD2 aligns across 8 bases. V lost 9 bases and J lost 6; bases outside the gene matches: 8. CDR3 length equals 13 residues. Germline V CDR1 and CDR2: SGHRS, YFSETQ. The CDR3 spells CATRGGLGNEQFF. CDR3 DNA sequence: TGCGCCACCCGGGGGGGCCTTGGCAATGAGCAGTTCTTC.

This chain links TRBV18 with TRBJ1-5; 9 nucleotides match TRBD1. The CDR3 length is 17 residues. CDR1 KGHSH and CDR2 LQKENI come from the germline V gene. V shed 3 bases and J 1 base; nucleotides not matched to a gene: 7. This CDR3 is CASSPFPGQGSNQPQHF. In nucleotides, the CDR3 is TGTGCCAGCTCACCGTTCCCTGGACAGGGGAGCAATCAGCCCCAGCATTTT. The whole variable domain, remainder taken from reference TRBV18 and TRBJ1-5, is NAGVMQNPRHLVRRRGQEARLRCSPMKGHSHVYWYRQLPEEGLKFMVYLQKENIIDESGMPKERFSAEFPKEGPSILRIQQVVRGDSAAYFCASSPFPGQGSNQPQHFGDGTRLSIL.

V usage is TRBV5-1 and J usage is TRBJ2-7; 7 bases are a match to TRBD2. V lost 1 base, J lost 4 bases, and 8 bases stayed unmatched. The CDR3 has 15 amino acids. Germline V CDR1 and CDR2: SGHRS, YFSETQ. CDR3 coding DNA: TGCGCCAGCAGCTTGAAGGACGGGGGGTCTTACGAGCAGTACTTC. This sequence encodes CASSLKDGGSYEQYF.

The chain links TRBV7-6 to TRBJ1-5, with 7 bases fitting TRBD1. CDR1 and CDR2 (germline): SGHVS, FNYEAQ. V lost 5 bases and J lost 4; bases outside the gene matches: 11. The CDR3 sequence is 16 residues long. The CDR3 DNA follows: TGTGCCAGCAGCCCTCTAACAGGGACAGAAAATCAGCCCCAGCATTTT. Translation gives CASSPLTGTENQPQHF.

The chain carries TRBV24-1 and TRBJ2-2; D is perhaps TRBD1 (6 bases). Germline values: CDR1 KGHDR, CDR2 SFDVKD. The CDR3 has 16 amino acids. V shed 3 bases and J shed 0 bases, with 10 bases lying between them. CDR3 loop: CATSDEGTTNTGELFF. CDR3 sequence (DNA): TGTGCCACCAGTGATGAAGGGACAACGAACACCGGGGAGCTGTTTTTT.

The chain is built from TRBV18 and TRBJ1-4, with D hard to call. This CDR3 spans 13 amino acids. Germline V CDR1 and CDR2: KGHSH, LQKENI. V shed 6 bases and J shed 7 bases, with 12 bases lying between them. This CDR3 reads CASSREGFEKLFF. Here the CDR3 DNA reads TGTGCCAGCTCGAGGGAAGGATTTGAAAAACTGTTTTTT.

The CDR3 loop reads CASSYSTVSTDTQYF. CDR3 in DNA: TGTGCCAGCAGTTACTCGACAGTTAGCACAGATACGCAGTATTTT. The J gene is TRBJ2-3, the V gene TRBV6-6, with a tentative D call TRBD1 (5 bases). Germline V gene sequence: CDR1 MNHNY, CDR2 SVGAGI (reference sequence). Deletions cut 0 bases from V and 0 bases from J, with 7 bases between. The CDR3 runs to 15 residues.

CDR3 residues: CASTRGQINEQYF. CDR3 in DNA: TGTGCCAGCACTCGCGGACAGATCAATGAGCAGTACTTC. The chain links TRBV5-5 to TRBJ2-7; D might be TRBD1 (6 bases). The V end lost 6 bases, the J end lost 7 bases, and 17 bases lay between the germline ends. CDR3 length equals 13 residues. Germline-derived CDR1 and CDR2 are SGHKS and YYEKEE (reference sequence).

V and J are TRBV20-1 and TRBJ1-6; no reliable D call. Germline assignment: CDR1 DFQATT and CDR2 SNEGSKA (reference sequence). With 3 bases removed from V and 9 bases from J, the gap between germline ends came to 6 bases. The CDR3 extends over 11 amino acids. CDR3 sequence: CSARTSSPLHF. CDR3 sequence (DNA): TGCAGTGCTAGGACATCTTCACCCCTCCACTTT.

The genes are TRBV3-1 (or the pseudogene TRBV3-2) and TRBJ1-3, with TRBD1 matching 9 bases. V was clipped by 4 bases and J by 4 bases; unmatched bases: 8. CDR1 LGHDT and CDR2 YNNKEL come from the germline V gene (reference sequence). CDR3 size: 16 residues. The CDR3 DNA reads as TGTGCCAGCAGCCTCGCGGGACAGGGCCCCGGAAACACCATATATTTT. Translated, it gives CASSLAGQGPGNTIYF.

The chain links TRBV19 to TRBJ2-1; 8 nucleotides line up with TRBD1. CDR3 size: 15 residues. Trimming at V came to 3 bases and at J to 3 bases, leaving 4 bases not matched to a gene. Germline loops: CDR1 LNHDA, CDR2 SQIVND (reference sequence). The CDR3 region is CASSIQGANYNEQFF. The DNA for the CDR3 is TGTGCCAGTAGTATTCAGGGGGCAAACTACAATGAGCAGTTCTTC. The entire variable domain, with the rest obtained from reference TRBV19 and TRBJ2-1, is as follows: DGGITQSPKYLFRKEGQNVTLSCEQNLNHDAMYWYRQDPGQGLRLIYYSQIVNDFQKGDIAEGYSVSREKKESFPLTVTSAQKNPTAFYLCASSIQGANYNEQFFGPGTRLTVL.

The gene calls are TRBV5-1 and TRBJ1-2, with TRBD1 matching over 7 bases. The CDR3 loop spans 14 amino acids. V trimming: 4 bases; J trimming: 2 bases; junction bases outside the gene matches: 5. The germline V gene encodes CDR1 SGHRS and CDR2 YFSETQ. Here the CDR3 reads CASSPGTDNYGYTF. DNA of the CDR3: TGCGCCAGCAGCCCAGGGACAGACAACTATGGCTACACCTTC. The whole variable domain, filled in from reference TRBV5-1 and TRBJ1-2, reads KAGVTQTPRYLIKTRGQQVTLSCSPISGHRSVSWYQQTPGQGLQFLFEYFSETQRNKGNFPGRFSGRQFSNSRSEMNVSTLELGDSALYLCASSPGTDNYGYTFGSGTRLTVV.

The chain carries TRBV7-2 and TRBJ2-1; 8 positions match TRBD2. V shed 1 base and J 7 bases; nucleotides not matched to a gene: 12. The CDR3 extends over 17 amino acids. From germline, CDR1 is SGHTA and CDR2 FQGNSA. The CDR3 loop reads CASSLGSVAGPGNEQFF. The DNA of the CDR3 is TGTGCCAGCAGCTTAGGGTCGGTAGCGGGGCCGGGAAATGAGCAGTTCTTC.

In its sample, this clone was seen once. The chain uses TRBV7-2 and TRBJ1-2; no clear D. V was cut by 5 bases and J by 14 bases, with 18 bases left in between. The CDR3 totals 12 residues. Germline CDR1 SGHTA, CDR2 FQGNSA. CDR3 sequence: CASSNRMGLGTF. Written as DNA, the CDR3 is TGTGCCAGCAGCAATAGGATGGGCCTTGGGACCTTC.

The CDR3 bases are TGTGCCAGCAGCCGTGACAGGGGAACGCAGTATTTT. Translating it yields CASSRDRGTQYF. The chain uses TRBV12-3 or TRBV12-4 and TRBJ2-3; 8 nucleotides align to TRBD1. Trimming took 6 bases from V and 9 from J; bases not matched to a gene: 5. The CDR3 is 12 amino acids.

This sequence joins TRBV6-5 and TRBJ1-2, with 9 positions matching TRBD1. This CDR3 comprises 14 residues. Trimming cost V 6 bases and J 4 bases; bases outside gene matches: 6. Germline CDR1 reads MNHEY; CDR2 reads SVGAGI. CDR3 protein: CASRQTGQGYGYTF. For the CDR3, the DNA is TGTGCCAGCAGACAAACGGGACAGGGCTATGGCTACACCTTC.

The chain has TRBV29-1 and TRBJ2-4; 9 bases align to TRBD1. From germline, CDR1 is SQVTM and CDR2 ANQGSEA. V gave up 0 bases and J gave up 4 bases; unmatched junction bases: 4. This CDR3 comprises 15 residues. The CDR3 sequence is CSVEDWTGDKNIQYF. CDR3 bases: TGCAGCGTTGAAGACTGGACAGGGGATAAAAACATTCAGTACTTC. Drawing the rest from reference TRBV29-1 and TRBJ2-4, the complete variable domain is SAVISQKPSRDICQRGTSLTIQCQVDSQVTMMFWYRQQPGQSLTLIATANQGSEATYESGFVIDKFPISRPNLTFSTLTVSNMSPEDSSIYLCSVEDWTGDKNIQYFGAGTRLSVL.

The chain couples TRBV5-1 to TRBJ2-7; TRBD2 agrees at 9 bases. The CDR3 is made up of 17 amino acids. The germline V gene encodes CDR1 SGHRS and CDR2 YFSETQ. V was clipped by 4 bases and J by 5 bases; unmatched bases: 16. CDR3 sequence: CASSPLARASGVHEQYF. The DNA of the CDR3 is TGCGCCAGCAGCCCACTGGCCCGGGCTAGCGGGGTCCACGAGCAGTACTTC.